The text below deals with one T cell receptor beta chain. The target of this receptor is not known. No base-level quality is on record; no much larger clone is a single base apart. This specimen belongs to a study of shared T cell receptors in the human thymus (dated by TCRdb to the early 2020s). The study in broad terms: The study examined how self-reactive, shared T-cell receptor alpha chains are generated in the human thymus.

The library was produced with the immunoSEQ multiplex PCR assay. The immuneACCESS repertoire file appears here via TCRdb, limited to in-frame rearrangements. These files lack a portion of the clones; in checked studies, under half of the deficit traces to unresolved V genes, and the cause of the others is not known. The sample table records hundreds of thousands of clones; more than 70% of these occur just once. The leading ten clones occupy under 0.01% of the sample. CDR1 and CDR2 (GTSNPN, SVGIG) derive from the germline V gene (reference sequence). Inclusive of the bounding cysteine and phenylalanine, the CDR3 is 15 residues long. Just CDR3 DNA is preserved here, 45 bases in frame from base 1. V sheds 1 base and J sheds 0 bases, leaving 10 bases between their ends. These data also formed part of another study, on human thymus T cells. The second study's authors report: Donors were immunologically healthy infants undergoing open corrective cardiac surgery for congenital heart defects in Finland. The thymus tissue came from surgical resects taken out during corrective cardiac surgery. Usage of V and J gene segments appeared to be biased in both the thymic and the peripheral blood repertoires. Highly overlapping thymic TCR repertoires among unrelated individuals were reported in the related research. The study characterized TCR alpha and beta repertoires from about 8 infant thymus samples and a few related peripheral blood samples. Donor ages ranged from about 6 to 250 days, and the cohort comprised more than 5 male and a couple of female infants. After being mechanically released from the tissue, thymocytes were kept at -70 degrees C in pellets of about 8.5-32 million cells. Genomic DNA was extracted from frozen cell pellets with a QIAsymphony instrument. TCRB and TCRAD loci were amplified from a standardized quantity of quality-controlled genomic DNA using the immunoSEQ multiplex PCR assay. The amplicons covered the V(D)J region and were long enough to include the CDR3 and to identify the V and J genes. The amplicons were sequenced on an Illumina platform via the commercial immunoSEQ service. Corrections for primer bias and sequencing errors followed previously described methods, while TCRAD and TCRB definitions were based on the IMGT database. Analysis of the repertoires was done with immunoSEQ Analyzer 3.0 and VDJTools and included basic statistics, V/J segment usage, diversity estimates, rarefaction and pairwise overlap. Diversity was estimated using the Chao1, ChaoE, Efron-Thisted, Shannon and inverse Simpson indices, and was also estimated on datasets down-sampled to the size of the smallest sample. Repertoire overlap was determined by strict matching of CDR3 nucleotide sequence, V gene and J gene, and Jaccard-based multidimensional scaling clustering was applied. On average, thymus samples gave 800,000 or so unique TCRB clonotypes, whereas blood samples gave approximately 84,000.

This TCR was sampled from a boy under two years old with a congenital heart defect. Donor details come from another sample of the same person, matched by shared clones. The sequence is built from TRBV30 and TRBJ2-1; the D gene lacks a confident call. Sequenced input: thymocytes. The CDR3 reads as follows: CAWSANLSSYNEQFF. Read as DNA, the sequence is TGTGCCTGGAGTGCGAACCTTAGCTCCTACAATGAGCAGTTCTTC.